This TCR beta chain emerged from a study of CD8+CD57+ T cells in acquired aplastic anemia. Whole-study context: Isolated CD4+ and CD8+ cells, once sorted, yielded DNA averaging roughly 3.2 ug. Healthy donors had, on average, approximately 9.9 million reads for their CD4+ cells.

A remark on this clonotype: The antigen remains undetermined.

Notes on the study in general: A set of twenty-nine CD8+ CDR3 sequences was shared between patients and controls, and these sequences appeared highly expressed in patients. Between patients and controls, CD8+ Simpson's diversity did not vary significantly.

Researchers used genomic DNA as the template to profile TCR beta VDJ and CDR3. TCRdb reprocessed the reads with MiXCR, giving one entry per CDR3 protein. The profile covers about 190,000 distinct CDR3 sequences, with about 53% appearing a single time and approximately 15% taken by the ten largest. The TCR sequence derives from a human donor in good health, serving as a control. Sequences were obtained from sorted CD4+, CD8+, or CD8+CD57+ T cells (not recorded which) from PBMCs.

The CDR3 nucleotides are TGCAGCGTTGCCCTGAGACCCTTTAATGAAAAACTGTTTTTT. This gives the protein CSVALRPFNEKLFF. The rearrangement joins TRBV29-1 to TRBJ1-4; D remains unclear. Germline assignment: CDR1 SQVTM and CDR2 ANQGSEA. This CDR3 has 14 residues. Trimming cost V 4 bases and J 4 bases, with 13 bases left between them.